The 14 T cell receptor beta chains in this list originate from one sample, sequenced in a study of identifying expanded T cells in peripheral blood. Assay: immunoSEQ multiplex PCR; the TCRdb copy retains only in-frame clones and omits some. Of more than 85,000 clones in the sample, roughly 90% were seen once. Sequenced input: blood. These receptor sequences come from a person aged 18 to 70 in good health.

The V and J genes are TRBV28 and TRBJ1-3; no clear D. CDR3 size: 16 residues. Trimming took 7 bases from V and 0 from J, leaving 16 bases between them. The germline V gene encodes CDR1 MDHEN and CDR2 SYDVKM. Here the CDR3 reads CASTSRHPSSGNTIYF. The CDR3 bases are TGTGCCAGCACTTCCCGACATCCGTCCTCTGGAAACACCATATATTTT.

The chain's CDR3 is CASSLASGPQETQYF. CDR3 nucleotide sequence: TGCGCCAGCAGCTTGGCCTCAGGGCCTCAAGAGACCCAGTACTTC. The chain uses TRBV5-1 and TRBJ2-5; D may be TRBD1 (5 bases). The CDR3 is made up of 15 amino acids. Germline CDR1 is SGHRS and CDR2 is YFSETQ. The V end lost 0 bases, the J end lost 2 bases, and 11 bases lay between the germline ends.

The V and J genes are TRBV28 and TRBJ1-6; no clear D. The CDR3 is 15 residues long. Between the trimmed V and J ends, which lost 2 bases and 7 bases, there was a span of 12 bases. Germline V gene data show CDR1 as MDHEN and CDR2 as SYDVKM. This CDR3 is CASSLDPGPNSPLHF. CDR3 nucleotide sequence: TGTGCCAGCAGTTTAGATCCCGGCCCAAATTCACCCCTCCACTTT. The full variable domain, rest sourced from reference TRBV28 and TRBJ1-6, is DVKVTQSSRYLVKRTGEKVFLECVQDMDHENMFWYRQDPGLGLRLIYFSYDVKMKEKGDIPEGYSVSREKKERFSLILESASTNQTSMYLCASSLDPGPNSPLHFGNGTRLTVT.

This clone was detected once. V gene TRBV6-6 combines with J gene TRBJ1-1; D perhaps matches TRBD1 (6 bases). The V end was cut by 6 bases, the J end by 2 bases, with 13 bases between. From germline, CDR1 is MNHNY and CDR2 SVGAGI (reference sequence). The CDR3 covers 14 residues. DNA of the CDR3: TGTGCCAGCAGAGCTTTGACAGGTAACACTGAAGCTTTCTTT. Translated, it gives CASRALTGNTEAFF.

CDR3 region: CASSIGTGGGQPQHF. CDR3 DNA sequence: TGTGCCAGTAGTATAGGGACAGGGGGCGGTCAGCCCCAGCATTTT. The chain carries TRBV19 and TRBJ1-5, with TRBD1 identical over 11 bases. V was clipped by 1 base and J by 6 bases; unmatched bases: 2. Per the germline V gene, CDR1 is LNHDA and CDR2 is SQIVND (reference sequence). CDR3 length: 15 residues. The complete variable domain, with remaining parts taken from reference TRBV19 and TRBJ1-5, reads DGGITQSPKYLFRKEGQNVTLSCEQNLNHDAMYWYRQDPGQGLRLIYYSQIVNDFQKGDIAEGYSVSREKKESFPLTVTSAQKNPTAFYLCASSIGTGGGQPQHFGDGTRLSIL.

The V call is TRBV6-5, the J call TRBJ2-7, with TRBD1 identical over 10 bases. Germline CDR1 MNHEY, CDR2 SVGAGI. V dropped 0 bases and J dropped 5; count of bases not matched to a gene: 1. The CDR3 spans 14 residues. CDR3 bases: TGTGCCAGCAGTTACTCGGACAGGGGGAACGAGCAGTACTTC. Its translation is CASSYSDRGNEQYF.

This clone was seen a few times. This chain links TRBV2 with TRBJ1-1; no firm D call. The CDR3 consists of 10 residues. The germline CDR1 and CDR2 sequences are SNHLY and FYNNEI. V lost 6 bases and J lost 7, with 6 bases in between. Here the CDR3 DNA reads TGTGCCAGCAGAGCCAATGAAGCTTTCTTT. Its translation: CASRANEAFF.

The rearrangement uses TRBV5-1 and TRBJ2-5; D might be TRBD1 or TRBD2, each matching 5 bases. The V end lost 4 bases, the J end lost 4 bases, and 20 bases lay between the germline ends. Germline V gene sequence: CDR1 SGHRS, CDR2 YFSETQ. The CDR3 totals 16 residues. This CDR3 reads CASSPIGTPEGETQYF. The CDR3 region has the DNA TGCGCCAGCAGCCCAATCGGGACCCCCGAAGGAGAGACCCAGTACTTC.

The V call is TRBV19, the J call TRBJ2-7; TRBD1 matches 9 bases. The V gene's germline CDR1 is LNHDA and CDR2 SQIVND (reference sequence). V shed 3 bases, J shed 5 bases, and the junction held 14 bases outside the gene matches. This CDR3 is built from 17 residues. The chain's CDR3 is CASSMYSPGQGLNEQYF. The CDR3 bases are TGTGCCAGTAGTATGTATAGCCCGGGACAGGGCTTAAACGAGCAGTACTTC. Full variable domain (rest looked up from reference TRBV19 and TRBJ2-7): DGGITQSPKYLFRKEGQNVTLSCEQNLNHDAMYWYRQDPGQGLRLIYYSQIVNDFQKGDIAEGYSVSREKKESFPLTVTSAQKNPTAFYLCASSMYSPGQGLNEQYFGPGTRLTVT.

The chain couples TRBV7-3 to TRBJ1-1, with D maybe TRBD1 (5 bases). V was clipped by 5 bases and J by 0 bases, with 10 bases between them. In germline, CDR1 is SGHTA, CDR2 FQGTGA. The CDR3 has 14 amino acids. CDR3 DNA: TGTGCCAGCAGCGGCGGGACGGTGAACACTGAAGCTTTCTTT. Protein: CASSGGTVNTEAFF.

V gene TRBV11-2 combines with J gene TRBJ2-3, with 8 bases lining up with TRBD2. The CDR3 consists of 16 residues. Germline V lookup: CDR1 SGHAT, CDR2 FQNNGV. V dropped 5 bases and J dropped 1; count of bases not matched to a gene: 8. CDR3 sequence (DNA): TGTGCCAGCAGCCCCTGGGGGACTAGGGGCACAGATACGCAGTATTTT. Encoded protein: CASSPWGTRGTDTQYF.

The chain recombines TRBV5-1 with TRBJ2-5, with 7 nucleotides matching TRBD2. The J segment lost 1 base and the V segment lost 4 bases, leaving 4 bases of the junction unmatched. Germline values: CDR1 SGHRS, CDR2 YFSETQ. This CDR3 region has 14 residues. The CDR3 DNA reads as TGCGCCAGCAGCACCGGGACTACCCAAGAGACCCAGTACTTC. Its translation: CASSTGTTQETQYF. Supplemented by reference TRBV5-1 and TRBJ2-5, the full variable domain reads KAGVTQTPRYLIKTRGQQVTLSCSPISGHRSVSWYQQTPGQGLQFLFEYFSETQRNKGNFPGRFSGRQFSNSRSEMNVSTLELGDSALYLCASSTGTTQETQYFGPGTRLLVL.

This chain uses TRBV5-1 with TRBJ1-5; D gene ambiguous. Germline values: CDR1 SGHRS, CDR2 YFSETQ. The CDR3 spans 15 residues. Between the trimmed V and J ends, which lost 2 bases and 3 bases, there was a span of 12 bases. The CDR3 loop reads CASSFLGGDNQPQHF. The DNA of the CDR3 is TGCGCCAGCAGCTTCCTGGGCGGGGACAATCAGCCCCAGCATTTT.

This chain uses TRBV7-6 with TRBJ2-2; 9 bases fit TRBD1. Germline CDR1 reads SGHVS; CDR2 reads FNYEAQ. The trim removed 3 bases at V and 4 bases at J, leaving 9 bases unmatched. The CDR3 is made up of 17 amino acids. The CDR3 loop reads CASSFATGTGRTGELFF. CDR3 in DNA: TGTGCCAGCAGCTTCGCTACCGGGACAGGGCGCACCGGGGAGCTGTTTTTT.